These 2 T cell receptor beta chains were sequenced from one sample in a study of blood T cells in healthy people across ages. The second PCR ran about 6 to 12 cycles with a sample-barcoded 5' primer and J-beta primers. One entry per CDR3 protein results from TCRdb running MiXCR on the 5' RACE reads. The table shows roughly 1.9 million distinct CDR3 sequences, with around 42% occurring only once. What was sequenced was blood. The receptors come from a human donor in good health.

This rearrangement joins TRBV30 to TRBJ1-1; D gene uncertain. V lost 4 bases, J lost 6 bases, and 9 bases lay in between. Germline loops: CDR1 GTSNPN, CDR2 SVGIG (reference sequence). This CDR3 is 11 amino acids long. The CDR3 region is CAWNGRAEAFF. The CDR3 region has the DNA TGTGCCTGGAATGGTCGGGCTGAAGCTTTCTTT.

This sequence joins TRBV5-1 and TRBJ2-3, with 10 nucleotides matching TRBD1. V was pared by 4 bases and J by 4 bases, with 3 bases of the junction left unmatched. The germline V gene has CDR1 SGHRS and CDR2 YFSETQ. The CDR3 sequence is 14 residues long. The chain's CDR3 is CASSGQGDSDTQYF. The CDR3 nucleotides are TGCGCCAGCAGCGGACAGGGGGACTCAGATACGCAGTATTTT.